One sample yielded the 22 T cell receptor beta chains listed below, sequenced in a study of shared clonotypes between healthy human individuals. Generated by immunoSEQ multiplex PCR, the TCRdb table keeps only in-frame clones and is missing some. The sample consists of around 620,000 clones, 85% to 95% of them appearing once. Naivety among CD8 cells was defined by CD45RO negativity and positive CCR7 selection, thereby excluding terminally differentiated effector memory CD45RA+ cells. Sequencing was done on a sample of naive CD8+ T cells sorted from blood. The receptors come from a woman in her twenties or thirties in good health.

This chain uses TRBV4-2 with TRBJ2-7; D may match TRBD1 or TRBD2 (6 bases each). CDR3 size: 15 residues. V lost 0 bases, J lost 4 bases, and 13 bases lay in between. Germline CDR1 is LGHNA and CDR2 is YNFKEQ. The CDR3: CASSQEEIGGYEQYF. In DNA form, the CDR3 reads TGTGCCAGCAGCCAAGAGGAGATAGGGGGGTACGAGCAGTACTTC.

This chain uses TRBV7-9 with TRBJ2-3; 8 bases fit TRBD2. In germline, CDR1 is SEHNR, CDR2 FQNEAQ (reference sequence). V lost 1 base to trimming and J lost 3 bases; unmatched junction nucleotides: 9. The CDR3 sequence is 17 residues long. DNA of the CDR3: TGTGCCAGCAGCTTAGTACCTGTAGCGGGGCAAACAGATACGCAGTATTTT. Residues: CASSLVPVAGQTDTQYF.

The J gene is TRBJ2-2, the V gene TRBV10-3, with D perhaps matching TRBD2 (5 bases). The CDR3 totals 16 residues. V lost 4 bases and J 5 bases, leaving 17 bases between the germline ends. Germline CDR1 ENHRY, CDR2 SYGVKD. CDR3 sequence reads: CAISGGEDSRTGELFF. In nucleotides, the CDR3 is TGTGCCATCAGTGGCGGTGAGGACTCGAGGACCGGGGAGCTGTTTTTT.

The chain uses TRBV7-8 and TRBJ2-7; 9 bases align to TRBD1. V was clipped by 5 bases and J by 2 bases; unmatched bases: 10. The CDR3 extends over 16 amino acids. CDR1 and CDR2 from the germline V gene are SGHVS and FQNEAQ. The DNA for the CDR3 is TGTGCCAGCAGCCCATCGCGGGGACAGGGAGCCTACGAGCAGTACTTC. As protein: CASSPSRGQGAYEQYF. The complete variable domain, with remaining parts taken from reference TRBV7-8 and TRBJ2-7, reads GAGVSQSPRYKVAKRGQDVALRCDPISGHVSLFWYQQALGQGPEFLTYFQNEAQLDKSGLPSDRFFAERPEGSVSTLKIQRTQQEDSAVYLCASSPSRGQGAYEQYFGPGTRLTVT.

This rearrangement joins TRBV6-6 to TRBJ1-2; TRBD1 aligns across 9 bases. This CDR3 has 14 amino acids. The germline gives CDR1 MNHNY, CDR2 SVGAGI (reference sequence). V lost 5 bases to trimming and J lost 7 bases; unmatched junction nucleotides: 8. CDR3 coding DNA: TGTGCCAGCAGTCCGGGACAGGGTTATCGTGGCTACACCTTC. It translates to CASSPGQGYRGYTF.

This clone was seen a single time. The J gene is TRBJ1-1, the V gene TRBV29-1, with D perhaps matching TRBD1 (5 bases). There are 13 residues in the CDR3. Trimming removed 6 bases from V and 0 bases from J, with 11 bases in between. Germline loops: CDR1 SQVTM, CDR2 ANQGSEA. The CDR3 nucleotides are TGCAGCGTGTCGGGACTCCTGAACACTGAAGCTTTCTTT. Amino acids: CSVSGLLNTEAFF. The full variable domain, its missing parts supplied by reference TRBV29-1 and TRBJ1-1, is SAVISQKPSRDICQRGTSLTIQCQVDSQVTMMFWYRQQPGQSLTLIATANQGSEATYESGFVIDKFPISRPNLTFSTLTVSNMSPEDSSIYLCSVSGLLNTEAFFGQGTRLTVV.

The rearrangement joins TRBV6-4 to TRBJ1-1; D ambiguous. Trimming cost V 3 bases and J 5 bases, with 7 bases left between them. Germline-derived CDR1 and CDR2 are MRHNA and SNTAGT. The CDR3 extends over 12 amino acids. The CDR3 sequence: CASSETRTEAFF. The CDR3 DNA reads TGTGCCAGCAGTGAAACCAGAACTGAAGCTTTCTTT.

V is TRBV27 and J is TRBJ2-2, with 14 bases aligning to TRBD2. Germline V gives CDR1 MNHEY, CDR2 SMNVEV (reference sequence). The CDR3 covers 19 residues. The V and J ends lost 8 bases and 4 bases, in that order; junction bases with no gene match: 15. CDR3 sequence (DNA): TGTGCCAGCTCCACCCAAACGGGACTAGCGGGAGAGGTCACCGGGGAGCTGTTTTTT. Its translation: CASSTQTGLAGEVTGELFF.

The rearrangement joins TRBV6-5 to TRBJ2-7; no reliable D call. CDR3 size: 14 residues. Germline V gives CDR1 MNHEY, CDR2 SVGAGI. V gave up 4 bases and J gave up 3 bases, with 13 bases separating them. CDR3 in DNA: TGTGCCAGCAGTTTATTGTCGATGCGCTACGAGCAGTACTTC. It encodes CASSLLSMRYEQYF.

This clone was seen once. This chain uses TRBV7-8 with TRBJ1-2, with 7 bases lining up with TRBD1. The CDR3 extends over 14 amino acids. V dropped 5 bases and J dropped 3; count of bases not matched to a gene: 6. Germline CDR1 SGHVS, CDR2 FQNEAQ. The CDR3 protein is CASSLTGDDYGYTF. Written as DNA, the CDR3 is TGTGCCAGCAGCCTTACAGGGGATGACTATGGCTACACCTTC. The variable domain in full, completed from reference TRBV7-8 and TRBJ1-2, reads GAGVSQSPRYKVAKRGQDVALRCDPISGHVSLFWYQQALGQGPEFLTYFQNEAQLDKSGLPSDRFFAERPEGSVSTLKIQRTQQEDSAVYLCASSLTGDDYGYTFGSGTRLTVV.

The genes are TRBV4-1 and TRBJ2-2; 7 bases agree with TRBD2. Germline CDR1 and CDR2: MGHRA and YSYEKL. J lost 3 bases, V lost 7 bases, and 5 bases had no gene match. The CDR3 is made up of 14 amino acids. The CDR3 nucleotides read TGCGCCAGCAAGGCGGGAGAGCACACCGGGGAGCTGTTTTTT. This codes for CASKAGEHTGELFF.

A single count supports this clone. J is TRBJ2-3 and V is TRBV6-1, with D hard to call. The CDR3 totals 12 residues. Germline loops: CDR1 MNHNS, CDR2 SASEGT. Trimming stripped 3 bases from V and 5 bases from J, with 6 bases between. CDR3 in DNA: TGTGCCAGCAGTGATTTCGGAGATACGCAGTATTTT. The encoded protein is CASSDFGDTQYF.

CDR3: CSVVLDTQYF. The DNA of the CDR3 is TGCAGCGTTGTACTTGATACGCAGTATTTT. V is TRBV29-1 and J is TRBJ2-3; D call uncertain. Germline lookup yields CDR1 SQVTM and CDR2 ANQGSEA. The CDR3 covers 10 residues. The germline V and J ends were trimmed by 4 bases and 6 bases, with 5 bases remaining between them.

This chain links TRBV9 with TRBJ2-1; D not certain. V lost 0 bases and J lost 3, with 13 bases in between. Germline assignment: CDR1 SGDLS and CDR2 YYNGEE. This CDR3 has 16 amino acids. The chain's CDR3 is CASSVEEREDYNEQFF. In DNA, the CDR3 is TGTGCCAGCAGCGTAGAGGAGCGCGAAGACTACAATGAGCAGTTCTTC. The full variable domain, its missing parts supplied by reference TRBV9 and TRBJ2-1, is DSGVTQTPKHLITATGQRVTLRCSPRSGDLSVYWYQQSLDQGLQFLIQYYNGEERAKGNILERFSAQQFPDLHSELNLSSLELGDSALYFCASSVEEREDYNEQFFGPGTRLTVL.

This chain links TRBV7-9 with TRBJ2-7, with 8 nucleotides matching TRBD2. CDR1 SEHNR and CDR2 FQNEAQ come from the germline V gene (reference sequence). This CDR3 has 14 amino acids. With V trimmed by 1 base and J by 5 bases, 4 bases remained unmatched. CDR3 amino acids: CASSLVAGGDEQYF. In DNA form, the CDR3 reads TGTGCCAGCAGCTTAGTTGCGGGGGGAGACGAGCAGTACTTC. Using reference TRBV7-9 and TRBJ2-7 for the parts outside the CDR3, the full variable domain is DTGVSQNPRHKITKRGQNVTFRCDPISEHNRLYWYRQTLGQGPEFLTYFQNEAQLEKSRLLSDRFSAERPKGSFSTLEIQRTEQGDSAMYLCASSLVAGGDEQYFGPGTRLTVT.

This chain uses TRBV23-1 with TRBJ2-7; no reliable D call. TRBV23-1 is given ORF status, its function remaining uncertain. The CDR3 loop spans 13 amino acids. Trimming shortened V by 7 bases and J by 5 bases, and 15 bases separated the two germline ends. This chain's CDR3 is CASKADPPHEQYF. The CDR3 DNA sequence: TGCGCCAGCAAGGCCGACCCGCCCCACGAGCAGTACTTC.

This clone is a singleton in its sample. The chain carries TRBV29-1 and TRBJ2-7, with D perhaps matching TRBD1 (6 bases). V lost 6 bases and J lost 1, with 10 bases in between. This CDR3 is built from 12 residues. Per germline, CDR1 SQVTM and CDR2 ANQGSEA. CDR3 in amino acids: CSVRDTSYEQYF. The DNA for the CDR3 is TGCAGCGTCCGGGACACGTCCTACGAGCAGTACTTC.

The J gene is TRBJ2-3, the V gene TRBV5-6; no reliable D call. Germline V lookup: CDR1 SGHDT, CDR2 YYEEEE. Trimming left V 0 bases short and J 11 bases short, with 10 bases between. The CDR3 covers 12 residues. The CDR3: CASSLVVGMQYF. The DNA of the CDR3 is TGTGCCAGCAGCTTGGTTGTTGGGATGCAGTATTTT.

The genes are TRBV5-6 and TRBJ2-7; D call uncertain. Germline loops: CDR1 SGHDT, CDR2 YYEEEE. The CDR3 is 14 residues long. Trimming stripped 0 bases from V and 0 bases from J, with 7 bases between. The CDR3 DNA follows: TGTGCCAGCAGCTTGGGAGACCCCTCCTACGAGCAGTACTTC. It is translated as CASSLGDPSYEQYF.

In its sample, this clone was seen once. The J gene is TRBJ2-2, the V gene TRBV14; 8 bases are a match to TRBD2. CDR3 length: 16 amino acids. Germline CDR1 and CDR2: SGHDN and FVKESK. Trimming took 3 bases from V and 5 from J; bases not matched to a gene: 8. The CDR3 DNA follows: TGTGCCAGCAGCCATATAAGTAGCGGGACGACCGGGGAGCTGTTTTTT. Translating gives CASSHISSGTTGELFF. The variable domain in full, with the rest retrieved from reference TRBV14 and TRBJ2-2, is EAGVTQFPSHSVIEKGQTVTLRCDPISGHDNLYWYRRVMGKEIKFLLHFVKESKQDESGMPNNRFLAERTGGTYSTLKVQPAELEDSGVYFCASSHISSGTTGELFFGEGSRLTVL.

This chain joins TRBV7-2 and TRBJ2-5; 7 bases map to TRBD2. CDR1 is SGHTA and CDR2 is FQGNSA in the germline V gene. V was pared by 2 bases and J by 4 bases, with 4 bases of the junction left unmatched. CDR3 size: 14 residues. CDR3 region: CASSLPPSGETQYF. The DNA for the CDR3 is TGTGCCAGCAGCTTACCACCTAGCGGAGAGACCCAGTACTTC.

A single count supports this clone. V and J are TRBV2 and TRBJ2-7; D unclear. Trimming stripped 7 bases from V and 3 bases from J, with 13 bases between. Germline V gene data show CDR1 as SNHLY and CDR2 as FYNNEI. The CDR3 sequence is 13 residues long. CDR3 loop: CASNRAEIYEQYF. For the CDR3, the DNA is TGTGCCAGCAACCGGGCGGAAATCTACGAGCAGTACTTC.